This T cell receptor (beta chain) was profiled in a study of cytomegalovirus exposure and HLA in healthy donors. PCR involved 60 Vbeta and 13 Jbeta primers. Original data processing: Later, tens of millions of unique TCR beta chains were counted in an analysis, and roughly 11 million of them were shared. The data were produced by immunoSEQ multiplex PCR, yet TCRdb's version contains in-frame clones alone and is incomplete. That table furnishes V, J and clone size, whereas the DNA furnished D and trimming. This table holds 95,000 to 150,000 clones, 55% to 65% found once. The ends lost 0 bases at V and 11 bases at J; junction bases unmatched: 5. This CDR3 is 13 amino acids long. The V gene's germline CDR1 is SGHAT and CDR2 FQNNGV.

The receptor's source is a man between 35 and 55 years old in good health and CMV-seropositive. Sequences were obtained from PBMCs. The V gene is TRBV11-2, the J gene TRBJ1-1; TRBD1 agrees at 8 bases. CDR3 amino acids: CASSLEQGAEAFF. Here the CDR3 DNA reads TGTGCCAGCAGCTTAGAGCAGGGGGCGGAGGCTTTCTTT.